The present entry profiles one T cell receptor (beta chain) with its context. The target antigen is unknown. Primers: 60 Vbeta forward and 13 Jbeta reverse. The protocol was immunoSEQ multiplex PCR, while the TCRdb copy is restricted to in-frame clones and leaves out a portion. The table has some 50,000 clones, 72% seen once; the top ten hold roughly 22%. This specimen comes from a study of cytomegalovirus exposure and HLA in healthy donors. Study-wide results and limits: Being productive about 87% or about 30% of the time was typical of most TCR beta V segments in an earlier analysis. Most TCR sequences were seen very rarely across donors, but some public TCRs occurred in many. Donors belonging to an Asian-associated ancestry cluster reportedly showed fewer N-insertions in productive TCRs than the roughly 700-donor mean, according to what a later analysis found.

The sequencing sample was made of PBMCs. This clonotype originated in a woman in her fifties or sixties in good health and CMV-seropositive.

The CDR3 loop is CASSPTPGGNEQYF. In nucleotides, the CDR3 is TGTGCCAGCTCACCAACCCCAGGGGGCAACGAGCAGTACTTC. The chain employs TRBV18 and TRBJ2-7, with 8 bases that match TRBD1. The germline V gene has CDR1 KGHSH and CDR2 LQKENI. V was pared by 2 bases and J by 5 bases, with 5 bases of the junction left unmatched. This CDR3 contains 14 residues.